The 27 T cell receptor beta chains below all came from one sample that was sequenced in a study of T cell responses to AZD1222 COVID-19 vaccine. Sequencing used immunoSEQ multiplex PCR; TCRdb keeps in-frame clones, though not all of them. The data show more than 130,000 clones, roughly nine tenths seen once. The input for sequencing was peripheral blood, taken on day 0 of AZD1222 vaccination. Receptors originate from an adult in good health.

The rearrangement joins TRBV11-3 to TRBJ2-3, with TRBD2 matching 12 bases. V trimming: 6 bases; J trimming: 8 bases; junction bases outside the gene matches: 9. The CDR3 consists of 15 residues. The V gene's germline CDR1 is SGHNT and CDR2 YENEEA. The CDR3 reads CASSPTSGSKGTQYF. The CDR3, as DNA: TGTGCCAGCAGTCCGACTAGCGGGAGTAAGGGTACGCAGTATTTT. The whole variable domain, filled in from reference TRBV11-3 and TRBJ2-3, reads EAGVVQSPRYKIIEKKQPVAFWCNPISGHNTLYWYLQNLGQGPELLIRYENEEAVDDSQLPKDRFSAERLKGVDSTLKIQPAELGDSAVYLCASSPTSGSKGTQYFGPGTRLTVL.

The chain uses TRBV14 and TRBJ2-5, with D perhaps TRBD1 or TRBD2 (5 bases each). This CDR3 has 15 amino acids. Deletions cut 1 base from V and 2 bases from J, with 11 bases between. Germline V gene data show CDR1 as SGHDN and CDR2 as FVKESK. Here the CDR3 DNA reads TGTGCCAGCAGCCAAGTAGCTGGGGGTCAAGAGACCCAGTACTTC. It translates to CASSQVAGGQETQYF.

The V gene is TRBV7-6, the J gene TRBJ2-2; TRBD2 aligns across 12 bases. Germline V lookup: CDR1 SGHVS, CDR2 FNYEAQ. This CDR3 contains 18 residues. The trim removed 5 bases at V and 6 bases at J, leaving 13 bases unmatched. The CDR3 nucleotides are TGTGCCAGCAGCCTGGCTTGGCTAGCGGGAGGGCGTTCCGGGGAGCTGTTTTTT. It is translated as CASSLAWLAGGRSGELFF.

The rearrangement uses TRBV4-2 and TRBJ2-1; D is possibly TRBD1 or TRBD2 (5 bases each). The V and J ends lost 4 bases and 1 base respectively, with 14 bases between them. Germline assignment: CDR1 LGHNA and CDR2 YNFKEQ. The CDR3 is 16 amino acids. The CDR3 DNA reads TGTGCCAGCAGCCCCCCTACTGGGGGTTCCTACAATGAGCAGTTCTTC. Protein product: CASSPPTGGSYNEQFF.

The V gene is TRBV9, the J gene TRBJ2-7; the match to TRBD1 covers 7 bases. Trimming removed 4 bases from V and 0 bases from J; junction bases left unmatched: 7. CDR3 length equals 15 residues. CDR1 and CDR2 (germline): SGDLS, YYNGEE. CDR3 bases: TGTGCCAGCAGCTCCTCTCCAGGGGGCTCCTACGAGCAGTACTTC. Encoded protein: CASSSSPGGSYEQYF.

This clone was counted only a few times. The rearrangement uses TRBV7-2 and TRBJ1-5; no reliable D call. V was trimmed by 1 base and J by 0 bases, leaving 1 base between them. CDR3 length: 13 amino acids. Germline CDR1 and CDR2: SGHTA and FQGNSA. In nucleotides, the CDR3 is TGTGCCAGCAGCTTAGATAGCAATCAGCCCCAGCATTTT. Amino acids: CASSLDSNQPQHF.

V usage is TRBV19 and J usage is TRBJ2-7, with 9 bases matching TRBD2. CDR3 length: 15 amino acids. V lost 10 bases to trimming and J lost 3 bases; unmatched junction nucleotides: 13. The germline CDR1 and CDR2 sequences are LNHDA and SQIVND (reference sequence). The CDR3 sequence is CATLAVAGGGYEQYF. The CDR3 bases are TGTGCCACCCTTGCGGTGGCGGGAGGGGGCTACGAGCAGTACTTC.

This clone was seen a handful of times. V gene TRBV29-1 combines with J gene TRBJ1-3, with D possibly being TRBD1 (5 bases). With 0 bases removed from V and 2 bases from J, the gap between germline ends came to 8 bases. Germline CDR1 SQVTM, CDR2 ANQGSEA. The CDR3 consists of 14 residues. The CDR3 sequence is CSVEDGRAGNTIYF. CDR3 bases: TGCAGCGTTGAAGATGGCAGGGCTGGAAACACCATATATTTT.

This clone occurred once. The chain combines TRBV4-2 with TRBJ2-2; D possibly uses TRBD1 or TRBD2 (6 bases each). This CDR3 is 18 amino acids long. Germline V lookup: CDR1 LGHNA, CDR2 YNFKEQ. Trimming stripped 4 bases from V and 1 base from J, with 19 bases between. The chain's CDR3 is CASSPPGGGPKNTGELFF. The CDR3 region has the DNA TGTGCCAGCAGCCCCCCCGGAGGGGGGCCCAAGAACACCGGGGAGCTGTTTTTT.

The chain joins TRBV10-3 to TRBJ1-1; 8 positions agree with TRBD1. Germline trimming cut 0 bases from V and 2 bases from J; bases unmatched to any gene: 8. Looked up from germline, CDR1 is ENHRY and CDR2 is SYGVKD. The CDR3 length is 17 residues. The CDR3 is CAISESQGAGVNTEAFF. CDR3 nucleotides: TGTGCCATCAGTGAGTCGCAGGGGGCCGGGGTAAACACTGAAGCTTTCTTT.

The chain combines TRBV3-1 (or the pseudogene TRBV3-2) with TRBJ2-1, with 7 bases matching TRBD2. Germline CDR1 LGHDT, CDR2 YNNKEL (reference sequence). After removal of 4 bases from V and 6 bases from J, the junction contained 9 bases not matched to a gene. The CDR3 contains 15 residues. Here the CDR3 reads CASSPRTSIINEQFF. CDR3 DNA sequence: TGTGCCAGCAGCCCACGGACTAGTATAATCAATGAGCAGTTCTTC.

The V call is TRBV12-5, the J call TRBJ2-3; 8 positions match TRBD1. Germline assignment: CDR1 LGHNT and CDR2 FRNRAP. There are 17 residues in the CDR3. V trimming: 6 bases; J trimming: 3 bases; junction bases outside the gene matches: 14. The CDR3 nucleotides read TGTGCTAGTGGCCCCCCGGCCGACAGGGGTAGAACAGATACGCAGTATTTT. Encoded protein: CASGPPADRGRTDTQYF.

The V and J genes are TRBV7-9 and TRBJ2-3, with 14 bases that match TRBD2. The CDR3 has 18 residues. Trimming at V came to 5 bases and at J to 0 bases, leaving 7 bases not matched to a gene. Per the germline V gene, CDR1 is SEHNR and CDR2 is FQNEAQ (reference sequence). CDR3 DNA: TGTGCCAGCAGCAGGGGGACTAGCGGGAGACCTAGCACAGATACGCAGTATTTT. This sequence encodes CASSRGTSGRPSTDTQYF.

The genes are TRBV7-2 and TRBJ1-1; D might be TRBD1 (6 bases). Trimming took 5 bases from V and 11 from J, leaving 12 bases between them. CDR1 and CDR2 from the germline V gene are SGHTA and FQGNSA. This CDR3 contains 11 residues. The CDR3 protein is CASSLGQRAFF. In nucleotides, the CDR3 is TGTGCCAGCAGCCTCGGACAGAGGGCTTTCTTT.

This chain connects TRBV5-1 to TRBJ2-1; 10 bases line up with TRBD2. From germline, CDR1 is SGHRS and CDR2 YFSETQ. Germline trimming cut 0 bases from V and 10 bases from J; bases unmatched to any gene: 10. The CDR3 runs 16 residues. The CDR3 is CASSLAPSGSSYEQFF. DNA of the CDR3: TGCGCCAGCAGCTTGGCCCCTAGCGGGAGTTCATACGAGCAGTTCTTC.

V is TRBV11-2 and J is TRBJ2-1; D possibly corresponds to TRBD2 (6 bases). Trimming pared 8 bases from V and 10 bases from J, leaving 12 bases between. CDR1 and CDR2 (germline): SGHAT, FQNNGV. This CDR3 has 11 residues. The CDR3 DNA sequence: TGTGCCAGCCGACGTGGGGGGGAGCAGTTCTTC. This codes for CASRRGGEQFF. The full variable domain, rest sourced from reference TRBV11-2 and TRBJ2-1, is EAGVAQSPRYKIIEKRQSVAFWCNPISGHATLYWYQQILGQGPKLLIQFQNNGVVDDSQLPKDRFSAERLKGVDSTLKIQPAKLEDSAVYLCASRRGGEQFFGPGTRLTVL.

This clone was picked up one time. The chain has TRBV7-2 and TRBJ2-7; 7 bases align to TRBD2. CDR1 SGHTA and CDR2 FQGNSA come from the germline V gene. V was clipped by 8 bases and J by 2 bases; unmatched bases: 6. This CDR3 spans 13 amino acids. The CDR3 reads CASGGGPTYEQYF. CDR3 in DNA: TGTGCCAGCGGCGGGGGACCTACCTACGAGCAGTACTTC. Based on the CDR3 plus reference TRBV7-2 and TRBJ2-7, the full variable domain is GAGVSQSPSNKVTEKGKDVELRCDPISGHTALYWYRQSLGQGLEFLIYFQGNSAPDKSGLPSDRFSAERTGGSVSTLTIQRTQQEDSAVYLCASGGGPTYEQYFGPGTRLTVT.

The J gene is TRBJ1-2, the V gene TRBV12-3 or TRBV12-4, with TRBD1 as a possible D gene (6 bases). The V gene lost 7 bases and the J gene lost 4 bases, with 13 bases spanning the gap. CDR3 length: 13 amino acids. The CDR3 nucleotides are TGTGCCAGCACCCCGGGGGGCGTCTATGGCTACACCTTC. Protein product: CASTPGGVYGYTF.

The J gene is TRBJ1-2, the V gene TRBV6-2 or TRBV6-3, with D possibly TRBD1 on 5 matching bases. With 4 bases removed from V and 4 bases from J, the gap between germline ends came to 13 bases. Germline V CDR1 and CDR2: MNHEY, SVGEGT. There are 14 residues in the CDR3. The CDR3 DNA is TGTGCCAGCAGTTTATCTCCGGGGGTCTATGGCTACACCTTC. Translation: CASSLSPGVYGYTF.

J is TRBJ1-2 and V is TRBV19, with D unclear. V lost 8 bases to trimming and J lost 5 bases, with 15 bases between them. The CDR3 covers 13 residues. Germline values: CDR1 LNHDA, CDR2 SQIVND (reference sequence). Here the CDR3 DNA reads TGTGCCAGTCGAAACCGGGAGACTTATGGCTACACCTTC. Protein product: CASRNRETYGYTF.

V and J are TRBV4-1 and TRBJ2-3; D is possibly TRBD1 (6 bases). The CDR3 is made up of 15 amino acids. Germline CDR1 reads MGHRA; CDR2 reads YSYEKL. V lost 0 bases and J lost 3, with 10 bases in between. The CDR3 region is CASSQDQGTTDTQYF. In DNA, the CDR3 is TGCGCCAGCAGCCAAGATCAAGGGACAACAGATACGCAGTATTTT.

This sequence joins TRBV7-3 and TRBJ1-1; D uncertain. Germline V gene lookup returns CDR1 SGHTA and CDR2 FQGTGA. The CDR3 is 15 residues long. The ends were cut back, 2 bases at V and 2 bases at J, with 12 bases in the middle. CDR3 in DNA: TGTGCCAGCAGCTTACCCGCAGACTTTAACACTGAAGCTTTCTTT. Its protein product is CASSLPADFNTEAFF.

The chain combines TRBV27 with TRBJ1-4; D is possibly TRBD1 (5 bases). Trimming cost V 2 bases and J 5 bases, with 18 bases left between them. Per the germline V gene, CDR1 is MNHEY and CDR2 is SMNVEV (reference sequence). This CDR3 comprises 17 residues. Written as DNA, the CDR3 is TGTGCCAGCAGTTTAAGTCGGCAGGGATGGTGGAATGAAAAACTGTTTTTT. Translation gives CASSLSRQGWWNEKLFF.

The rearrangement links TRBV6-1 to TRBJ2-1, with D uncertain. This CDR3 spans 12 amino acids. The germline gives CDR1 MNHNS, CDR2 SASEGT. The V and J ends lost 1 base and 9 bases respectively, with 7 bases between them. CDR3 in amino acids: CASSEGTGEQFF. The CDR3 bases are TGTGCCAGCAGTGAAGGGACGGGTGAGCAGTTCTTC.

Worth noting for this clone: An end of the junction differs from the germline gene, which may be a read error. This sequence joins TRBV27 and TRBJ1-2; possible D gene TRBD1, 5 bases. The CDR3 is made up of 16 amino acids. Looked up from germline, CDR1 is MNHEY and CDR2 is SMNVEV (reference sequence). In nucleotides, the CDR3 is TGTGCCAGCGGTTTCCTTTTTCGGGGACCTAACTATGGCTACACCTTC. It encodes CASGFLFRGPNYGYTF.

This clone was detected only a few times. This chain links TRBV9 with TRBJ1-6, with no clear D. Germline CDR1 SGDLS, CDR2 YYNGEE. V lost 0 bases and J 3 bases, leaving 7 bases between the germline ends. The CDR3 spans 15 residues. In nucleotides, the CDR3 is TGTGCCAGCAGCGTAGGGCGGTTCTATAATTCACCCCTCCACTTT. This codes for CASSVGRFYNSPLHF.

The chain employs TRBV3-1 (or the pseudogene TRBV3-2) and TRBJ2-7; D is uncertain. This CDR3 comprises 22 residues. In germline, CDR1 is LGHDT, CDR2 YNNKEL (reference sequence). Trimming cost V 0 bases and J 0 bases, with 30 bases left between them. CDR3 region: CASSQDINFAPLKQISSYEQYF. Written as DNA, the CDR3 is TGTGCCAGCAGCCAAGACATTAATTTCGCCCCCCTCAAACAGATCTCCTCCTACGAGCAGTACTTC.